This TCR beta chain was sequenced for a study of T cell changes during pregnancy in multiple sclerosis. The table came from immunoSEQ multiplex PCR; TCRdb's copy has only in-frame clones and leaves some out. The data hold 20,000 to 25,000 clones, with about 82% observed a single time. V lost 6 bases and J lost 2, with 14 bases in between. The CDR3 totals 14 residues. From germline, CDR1 is MNHEY and CDR2 SVGAGI. The V and J genes are TRBV6-5 and TRBJ2-7, with a weak D call TRBD2 (5 bases). The starting material was CD8+ T cells from peripheral blood mononuclear cells, obtained in the first trimester of pregnancy. This clonotype originated in a female donor in good health, enrolled as a control in a pregnancy study. DNA for the CDR3: TGTGCCAGCAGCTTAAGAGGGAGTCCCTACGAGCAGTACTTC. The encoded protein is CASSLRGSPYEQYF.